This T cell receptor beta chain was profiled in a study of T cell changes during pregnancy in multiple sclerosis. The germline V and J ends were trimmed by 3 bases and 2 bases, with 10 bases remaining between them. The CDR3 runs 14 residues. Germline CDR1 MNHEY, CDR2 SMNVEV (reference sequence). TCRdb's table, derived via immunoSEQ multiplex PCR, lists solely in-frame clones and lacks some. The sample carries 55,000 to 80,000 clones, approximately 94% recorded once. The sequence was collected from a female donor with multiple sclerosis, enrolled in a pregnancy study. The sample here was CD8+ T cells from peripheral blood mononuclear cells, taken in the second trimester of pregnancy. The chain has TRBV27 and TRBJ1-1, with D uncertain. CDR3 in DNA: TGTGCCAGCAGTTTGCTGGGCCTAAACACTGAAGCTTTCTTT. It is translated as CASSLLGLNTEAFF.